This note documents a single T cell receptor (beta chain) sequence. Healthy people donating bone marrow made up the donors. PCR amplification relied on 60 Vbeta primers (plus 13 Jbeta primers). Authors' methods: An analysis that came later counted around 80 million unique TCR beta chains, approximately 11 million shared. Assay: immunoSEQ multiplex PCR; the TCRdb copy retains only in-frame clones and omits some. The V and J calls and the clone size are those of that table, but D and trimming were determined from the DNA. Seen in this sample are about 65,000 clones; the ten most common clones hold about a sixth. This record belongs to a study of cytomegalovirus exposure and HLA in healthy donors. Across the whole study: There were a few hundred genotyped donors. Of these, roughly 86% fell in the genetic ancestry cluster associated with self-reported Caucasian donors.

CDR1 and CDR2 from the germline V gene are SGHNT and YENEEA. This CDR3 comprises 12 residues. Trimming removed 3 bases from V and 9 bases from J; junction bases left unmatched: 1. The chain uses TRBV11-3 and TRBJ2-1; 8 positions agree with TRBD1. This receptor was taken from a boy aged 5-17 years in good health and CMV-seronegative. The sequenced material came from PBMCs. This CDR3 is CASSFDRGEQFF. As DNA, the CDR3 is TGTGCCAGCAGCTTCGACAGGGGTGAGCAGTTCTTC.